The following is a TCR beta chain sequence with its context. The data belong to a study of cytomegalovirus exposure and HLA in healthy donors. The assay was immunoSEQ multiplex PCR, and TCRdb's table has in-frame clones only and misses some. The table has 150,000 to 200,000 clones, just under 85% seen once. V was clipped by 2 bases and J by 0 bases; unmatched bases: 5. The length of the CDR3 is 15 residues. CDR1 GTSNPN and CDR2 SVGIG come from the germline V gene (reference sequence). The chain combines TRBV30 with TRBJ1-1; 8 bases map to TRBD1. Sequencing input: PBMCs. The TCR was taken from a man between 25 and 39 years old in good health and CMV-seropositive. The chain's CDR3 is CAWSTDRVMNTEAFF. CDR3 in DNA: TGTGCCTGGAGTACGGACAGGGTCATGAACACTGAAGCTTTCTTT.